This is a list of T cell receptor beta chains from one sample in a study of beta chain features in type 1 diabetes. Clones were sequenced by immunoSEQ multiplex PCR, and TCRdb holds only the in-frame ones, with some missing. The sample records some 410,000 clones, over 9.5% being singletons. The sequenced material came from naive CD4+ T cells from blood. The receptor set was obtained from a woman between 18 and 29 years old in good health. CDR3s include the opening cysteine and the closing phenylalanine or tryptophan. A D gene is named only where the DNA matches it firmly. Only part of the rows carry a size: once, few, many, or a class if the clone is expanded.

size: -
V: TRBV2
D: -
J: TRBJ1-4
DNA: TGTGCCAGCATCTATCATGAAAAACTGTTTTTT
CDR3: CASIYHEKLFF

size: -
V: TRBV7-9
D: -
J: TRBJ1-2
DNA: TGTGCCAGCAGCTGGGCAGGGCCAAACTATGGCTACACCTTC
CDR3: CASSWAGPNYGYTF

size: -
V: TRBV9
D: -
J: TRBJ1-1
DNA: TGTGCCAGCAGCGTAGATTTCAGGGCTCAGAACACTGAAGCTTTCTTT
CDR3: CASSVDFRAQNTEAFF

size: few
V: TRBV15
D: -
J: TRBJ2-3
DNA: TGTGCCACCAGCAGGGCGGTGACAGATACGCAGTATTTT
CDR3: CATSRAVTDTQYF

size: few
V: TRBV9
D: TRBD2
J: TRBJ2-3
DNA: TGTGCCAGCAGCGTAGACGGGACTAGCCTAGATACGCAGTATTTT
CDR3: CASSVDGTSLDTQYF

size: -
V: TRBV11-3
D: TRBD2
J: TRBJ2-5
DNA: TGTGCCAGCAGCTTAGGTAGCGGGGGGATGGAGACCCAGTACTTC
CDR3: CASSLGSGGMETQYF

size: few
V: TRBV5-4
D: TRBD2
J: TRBJ2-3
DNA: TGTGCCAGCAGCCAGGGAGGGCCGGCAGATACGCAGTATTTT
CDR3: CASSQGGPADTQYF

size: few
V: TRBV28
D: TRBD1
J: TRBJ1-2
DNA: TGTGCCAGCAGTTTGGACAGGACTGACTATGGCTACACCTTC
CDR3: CASSLDRTDYGYTF

size: -
V: TRBV30
D: -
J: TRBJ2-3
DNA: TGTGCCTGCGGACGTACGAACACAGATACGCAGTATTTT
CDR3: CACGRTNTDTQYF

size: -
V: TRBV19
D: TRBD2
J: TRBJ2-1
DNA: TGTGCCAGTAGTATGCCGAACATGCTAGCGGGCGACGCCTACAATGAGCAGTTCTTC
CDR3: CASSMPNMLAGDAYNEQFF

size: -
V: TRBV18
D: -
J: TRBJ2-5
DNA: TGTGCCAGCTCACCACAGGGGTTGGGCAAAGAGACCCAGTACTTC
CDR3: CASSPQGLGKETQYF

size: -
V: TRBV6-6
D: -
J: TRBJ1-5
DNA: TGTGCCAGCAGTTCCGGGGGCAGCAATCAGCCCCAGCATTTT
CDR3: CASSSGGSNQPQHF

size: -
V: TRBV4-1
D: -
J: TRBJ2-4
DNA: TGCGCCAGCAGCCATCCTCCAGGGAGAAAAAACATTCAGTACTTC
CDR3: CASSHPPGRKNIQYF

size: few
V: TRBV18
D: TRBD1
J: TRBJ2-2
DNA: TGTGCCAGCTCACCTCCGGACAGGGGCCCAGGGGAGCTGTTTTTT
CDR3: CASSPPDRGPGELFF

size: -
V: TRBV29-1
D: -
J: TRBJ2-1
DNA: TGCAGCGTTGAAGATGAGTCGACAGGAGGTGAGCAGTTCTTC
CDR3: CSVEDESTGGEQFF

size: few
V: TRBV9
D: -
J: TRBJ2-7
DNA: TGTGCCAGCAGCGAGGGAGTAGGCTATAGATCCTACGAGCAGTACTTC
CDR3: CASSEGVGYRSYEQYF

size: -
V: TRBV7-2
D: TRBD2
J: TRBJ2-3
DNA: TGTGCCAGCAGTTGGTCCACTAGCGGGGACACAGATACGCAGTATTTT
CDR3: CASSWSTSGDTDTQYF

size: few
V: TRBV29-1
D: -
J: TRBJ2-1
DNA: TGCAGCGTTGACCTGGGGTTGGATGAGCAGTTCTTC
CDR3: CSVDLGLDEQFF

size: -
V: TRBV4-2
D: TRBD2
J: TRBJ2-1
DNA: TGTGCCAGCACAGCGGGACCCTCGGACAATGAGCAGTTCTTC
CDR3: CASTAGPSDNEQFF

size: few
V: TRBV6-5
D: TRBD2
J: TRBJ2-1
DNA: TGTGCCAGCAGTTACCCCCTAGCGGGGAGCTTCAATGAGCAGTTCTTC
CDR3: CASSYPLAGSFNEQFF

size: few
V: TRBV29-1
D: -
J: TRBJ1-2
DNA: TGCAGCCACACCCATGGCTACACCTTC
CDR3: CSHTHGYTF

size: few
V: TRBV7-9
D: -
J: TRBJ2-1
DNA: TGTGCCAGCAGCCCCGGGCCAAGGGCAAGGGGCAATGAGCAGTTCTTC
CDR3: CASSPGPRARGNEQFF

size: -
V: TRBV5-1
D: TRBD1
J: TRBJ2-3
DNA: TGCGCCAGCAGCTTGGTCCACAGGGGATCTTTCACCGATACGCAGTATTTT
CDR3: CASSLVHRGSFTDTQYF

size: -
V: TRBV29-1
D: TRBD2
J: TRBJ2-1
DNA: TGCAGCGTAAGGACTAGACGGGAGCAGTTCTTC
CDR3: CSVRTRREQFF

size: -
V: TRBV5-1
D: TRBD1
J: TRBJ1-1
DNA: TGCGCCAGCAATAGACAGCCGGGACAGATGAAATTGAACACTGAAGCTTTCTTT
CDR3: CASNRQPGQMKLNTEAFF

size: few
V: TRBV7-2
D: -
J: TRBJ1-6
DNA: TGTGCCAGCAGCCGCGAGCCTAGTTCACCCCTCCACTTT
CDR3: CASSREPSSPLHF

size: few
V: TRBV18
D: -
J: TRBJ1-5
DNA: TGTGCCAGCTCACCTATCGAGGGGACCCAGCCCCAGCATTTT
CDR3: CASSPIEGTQPQHF

size: -
V: TRBV7-6
D: -
J: TRBJ2-5
DNA: TGTGCCAGCAGCCCCGACGATGGGGAGACCCAGTACTTC
CDR3: CASSPDDGETQYF

size: -
V: TRBV7-2
D: TRBD1
J: TRBJ2-1
DNA: TGTGCCAGCAGCTCCCCCAGACAGGGGAACTACAATGAGCAGTTCTTC
CDR3: CASSSPRQGNYNEQFF

size: -
V: TRBV7-9
D: -
J: TRBJ2-1
DNA: TGTGCCAGCAGCTTACGGGGGACCGAGGTCGAGCAGTTCTTC
CDR3: CASSLRGTEVEQFF